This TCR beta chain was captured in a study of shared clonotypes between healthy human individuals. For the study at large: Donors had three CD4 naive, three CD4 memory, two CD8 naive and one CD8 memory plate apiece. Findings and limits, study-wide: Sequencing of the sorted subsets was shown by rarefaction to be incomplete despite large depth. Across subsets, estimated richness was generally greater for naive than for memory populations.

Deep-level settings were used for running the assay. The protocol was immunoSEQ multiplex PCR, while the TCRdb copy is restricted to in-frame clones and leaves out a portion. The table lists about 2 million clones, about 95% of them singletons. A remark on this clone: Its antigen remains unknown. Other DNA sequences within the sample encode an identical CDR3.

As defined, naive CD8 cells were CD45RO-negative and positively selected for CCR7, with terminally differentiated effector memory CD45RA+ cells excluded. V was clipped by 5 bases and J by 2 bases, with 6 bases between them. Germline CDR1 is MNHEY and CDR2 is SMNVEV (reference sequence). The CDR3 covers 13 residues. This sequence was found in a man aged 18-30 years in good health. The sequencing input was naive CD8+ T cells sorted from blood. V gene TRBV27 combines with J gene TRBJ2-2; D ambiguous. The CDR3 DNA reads TGTGCCAGCAGTGGCCCCAACACCGGGGAGCTGTTTTTT. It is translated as CASSGPNTGELFF.